This T cell receptor (beta chain) was obtained from a study of blood T cells in healthy people across ages. Findings and caveats of the study: Diversity estimated from one million T cells was considered an underestimate. Aged donors had fewer naive CD4+ cells and lower diversity than long-lived donors.

Note on this clonotype: Its antigen is unidentified.

A second about 6 to 11 cycle PCR used barcoded and J-beta primers. Every sample gave at least 2.5 million paired-end reads containing CDR3. TCRdb called the 5' RACE reads again in MiXCR, with one record for every CDR3 protein. This repertoire shows approximately 900,000 distinct CDR3 sequences, approximately 49% found once; its top ten account for around 15%. Each donor gave ten milliliters of peripheral blood. The TCR was taken from a man younger than 40 in good health. The specimen was blood.

The CDR3 DNA reads TGTGCCAGCCGACCCGGGGGGACCACAGATACGCAGTATTTT. This translates into CASRPGGTTDTQYF. The chain has TRBV12-3 or TRBV12-4 and TRBJ2-3; 7 bases are a match to TRBD2. CDR3 length: 14 residues. V shed 8 bases and J 2 bases; nucleotides not matched to a gene: 7.